The clone carrying this TCR beta chain was counted only a few times. This entry is derived from a study of CD8+ T cells in alopecia areata. Treatment noted: oral pan-JAK inhibitor, 5-10 mg twice daily. Extracted RNA was reverse transcribed, and the resulting cDNA served as sequencing template. Profiled with immunoSEQ multiplex PCR; TCRdb holds only in-frame clones, not every one. The profile shows some 200,000 clones, approximately 47% of them singletons. The receptor comes from a human donor with alopecia areata. The material sequenced was CD4+ T cells sorted from blood, taken around week 36, from a patient treated with tofacitinib.

CDR3 residues: CSVDSGIGVGELFF. The CDR3 region has the DNA TGCAGCGTGGATAGCGGGATCGGGGTCGGGGAGCTGTTTTTT. The V call is TRBV29-1, the J call TRBJ2-2; 8 bases fit TRBD2. There are 14 residues in the CDR3. Germline lookup yields CDR1 SQVTM and CDR2 ANQGSEA. Unmatched junction bases numbered 10, after V lost 6 bases and J lost 7 bases.